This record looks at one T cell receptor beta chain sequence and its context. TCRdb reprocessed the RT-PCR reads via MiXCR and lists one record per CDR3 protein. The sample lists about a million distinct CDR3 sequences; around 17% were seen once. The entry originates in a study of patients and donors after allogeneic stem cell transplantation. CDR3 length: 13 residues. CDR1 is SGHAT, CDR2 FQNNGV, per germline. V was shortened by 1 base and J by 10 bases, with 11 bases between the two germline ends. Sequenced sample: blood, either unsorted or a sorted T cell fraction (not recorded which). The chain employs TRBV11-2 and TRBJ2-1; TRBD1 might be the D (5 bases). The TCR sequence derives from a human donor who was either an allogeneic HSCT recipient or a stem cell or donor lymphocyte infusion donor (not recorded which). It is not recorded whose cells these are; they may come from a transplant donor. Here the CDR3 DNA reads TGTGCCAGCAGCTTAGTTGCAGGGTGGGAGCAGTTCTTC. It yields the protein CASSLVAGWEQFF.